A single TCR beta chain is shown here with its context. The antigen it binds to is not known. No base qualities exist here, and no much larger clone lies one base off it. This sample is part of a study of CD8 T cells in Susac syndrome (dated by TCRdb to between 2017 and 2020). About the investigation overall: Whether CD8+ T cell activation and differentiation in Susac syndrome was antigen driven was tested using repertoire sequencing. Clonality of the CD8+ T cell repertoire was compared between more than 9 healthy donors, about 14 Susac syndrome patients and approximately 16 multiple sclerosis patients.

Looking up the germline V gene yields CDR1 MGHRA and CDR2 YSYEKL. The CDR3 runs 14 residues from the cysteine to the phenylalanine. Solely the CDR3 DNA is kept, with 42 bases framed from the first base. From V the trimming removes 0 bases and from J it removes 9 bases, while the gene matches leave 4 bases of the junction unaccounted for. RNA was extracted with the RNeasy kit and 0.5 to 1 ug was reverse transcribed using random hexamers. TCR beta CDR3 regions were amplified with the immunoSEQ multiplex PCR assay covering 54 Vbeta and 13 Jbeta segments. PCR amplification bias was corrected by using a synthetic template baseline for primer optimization and computational correction. Per the source publication's procedure: Reads were annotated to V, D and J genes according to IMGT and were analyzed with immunoSEQ Analyzer, with only productive sequences retained. To calculate clonality, Shannon entropy was normalized by log2 of the number of productive unique sequences and then subtracted from one. For each patient and control, public and private clones were evaluated within the 100 most prevalent clones. A clone was defined as Susac-specific if it was absent from the healthy and MS cohorts, from 1052 published viral clones and from other ImmuneACCESS disease sequences. TCRdb reworked the public reads: Q25 trimming with fastp, MiXCR clone assembly, productive beta chains retained. When rows share a CDR3 protein, they turn into one entry using the most common DNA and genes. TCRdb, not the original authors, processed these V and J calls. This sample is represented by about 300,000 distinct CDR3 sequences; over 75% of them were singletons. Clones ranked in the top ten supply roughly 0.17% of the sample.

High-throughput TCR beta sequencing profiled peripheral blood CD8+ and CD4+ T cells from healthy donors, Susac syndrome patients and multiple sclerosis patients. Multiple sclerosis controls were treatment-naive patients with stable or active relapsing-remitting disease fulfilling revised McDonald criteria. Bulk CD8+ and CD4+ T cells were purified magnetically by negative isolation, whereas CD8+ TEMRA cells were enriched by FACS. Blood was drawn into EDTA tubes, processed within 24 hours, and PBMCs were isolated by density gradient centrifugation. PBMCs intended for TCR sequencing were cryopreserved in liquid nitrogen and were subsequently thawed in a 37 degrees C water bath. The sorted or isolated CD4+, CD8+ and CD8+ TEMRA cells had a purity of 90% or higher. Summary of the overall study and its limitations: The TCR sequencing and HLA analysis was acknowledged to have included a relatively small number of individuals.

The source material was CD8+ T cells from PBMCs. The chain joins TRBV4-1 to TRBJ2-2; 7 bases in the junction line up with TRBD2. The clonotype originates from a human donor with multiple sclerosis. The DNA sequence is TGCGCCAGCAGCCAAGAAGGGGAGGGCCGGGAGCTGTTTTTT. This codes for CASSQEGEGRELFF.